This TCR beta chain was sequenced for a study of shared clonotypes between healthy human individuals. Profiling relied on immunoSEQ multiplex PCR, and the TCRdb table lists in-frame clones only, not all of them. The sample shows approximately 2.5 million clones, around nine tenths of them seen only once. The CDR3 length is 14 residues. Germline V gives CDR1 SGHRS, CDR2 YFSETQ. CD45RA+ naive and CD45RA-negative memory subsets were separated from CD4+ cells. The V and J genes are TRBV5-1 and TRBJ2-5, with D possibly matching TRBD1 (5 bases). The J call may be incorrect, as the DNA end agrees better with TRBJ2-7. This clonotype was obtained from a man aged 18 to 29 in good health. Input material: naive CD4+ T cells sorted from blood. As to subset: CD45RA+ positively selected. Written as DNA, the CDR3 is TGCGCCAGCAGCTTGGACCGGGCCAGGGACGAGCAGTACTTC. It yields the protein CASSLDRARDEQYF.